The 30 T cell receptor beta chains below were found in one sample sequenced in a study of T cell responses to AZD1222 COVID-19 vaccine. Produced via immunoSEQ multiplex PCR; TCRdb's table is partial and in-frame only. The sample contains some 170,000 clones, roughly 91% of which appear only once. The source material was peripheral blood, sampled on day 0 of AZD1222 vaccination. Every receptor here comes from an adult in good health.

This chain joins TRBV2 and TRBJ1-5; D unclear. The germline V and J ends were trimmed by 2 bases and 7 bases, with 6 bases remaining between them. Germline V gene lookup returns CDR1 SNHLY and CDR2 FYNNEI. There are 12 residues in the CDR3. The CDR3 bases are TGTGCCAGCAGTGAACAATTACAGCCCCAGCATTTT. Translation gives CASSEQLQPQHF.

This sequence joins TRBV18 and TRBJ1-3; no clear D. CDR1 and CDR2 (germline): KGHSH, LQKENI. The CDR3 sequence is 13 residues long. Deletions cut 4 bases from V and 7 bases from J, with 11 bases between. CDR3 amino acids: CASSLRASNTIYF. The CDR3 coding sequence is TGTGCCAGCTCACTACGGGCCAGTAACACCATATATTTT.

This chain joins TRBV5-1 and TRBJ1-5, with a tentative D call TRBD1 (5 bases). The V gene's germline CDR1 is SGHRS and CDR2 YFSETQ. Trimming took off 4 bases at V and 4 bases at J, with 15 bases between the two ends. The CDR3 runs to 15 residues. CDR3 nucleotide sequence: TGCGCCAGCAGCATCACCGGGACGGATAATCAGCCCCAGCATTTT. Protein sequence: CASSITGTDNQPQHF.

CDR3 residues: CASSFTGVSYEQYF. The DNA of the CDR3 is TGTGCCAGCAGTTTCACAGGGGTATCCTACGAGCAGTACTTC. The genes are TRBV6-2 or TRBV6-3 and TRBJ2-7; 7 nucleotides match TRBD1. The CDR3 runs to 14 residues. V gave up 4 bases and J gave up 1 base; unmatched junction bases: 4. The V gene's germline CDR1 is MNHEY and CDR2 SVGEGT.

The chain recombines TRBV28 with TRBJ1-6; D unclear. The CDR3 covers 16 residues. V was cut by 3 bases and J by 5 bases, with 14 bases left in between. Germline V gene lookup returns CDR1 MDHEN and CDR2 SYDVKM. The CDR3 coding sequence is TGTGCCAGCAGTTTTGTCGCGCGGGTTAATAATTCACCCCTCCACTTT. It codes for CASSFVARVNNSPLHF.

This sequence joins TRBV6-5 and TRBJ2-1; 7 bases line up with TRBD2. Germline V gene data show CDR1 as MNHEY and CDR2 as SVGAGI. V trimming: 6 bases; J trimming: 2 bases; junction bases outside the gene matches: 7. The CDR3 is made up of 15 amino acids. For the CDR3, the DNA is TGTGCCAGCAGCCCCCGGGAGGTCCCCTACAATGAGCAGTTCTTC. Translation gives CASSPREVPYNEQFF.

The V gene is TRBV7-3, the J gene TRBJ1-1; D may be TRBD1 (5 bases). Germline CDR1 SGHTA, CDR2 FQGTGA. The CDR3 runs to 13 residues. Trimming stripped 6 bases from V and 4 bases from J, with 12 bases between. The CDR3 loop is CASRPSGGTEAFF. The CDR3 bases are TGTGCCAGCAGACCCTCGGGGGGCACTGAAGCTTTCTTT.

J is TRBJ2-5 and V is TRBV7-3; D may match TRBD1 or TRBD2 (5 bases each). The germline V gene encodes CDR1 SGHTA and CDR2 FQGTGA. The CDR3 spans 14 residues. Trimming left V 4 bases short and J 5 bases short, with 14 bases between. The CDR3 loop is CASSSGPTSETQYF. The DNA for the CDR3 is TGTGCCAGCAGCTCGGGACCTACTTCGGAGACCCAGTACTTC.

V is TRBV19 and J is TRBJ1-6, with no clear D. CDR3 size: 15 residues. V was pared by 0 bases and J by 10 bases, with 13 bases between. In germline, CDR1 is LNHDA, CDR2 SQIVND (reference sequence). The CDR3 nucleotides are TGTGCCAGTAGTATAGATCTTGGCAGAGGATCACCCCTCCACTTT. Translated, it gives CASSIDLGRGSPLHF.

This chain joins TRBV5-1 and TRBJ2-1; TRBD2 matches at 9 bases. Germline values: CDR1 SGHRS, CDR2 YFSETQ. The CDR3 sequence is 15 residues long. V was clipped by 4 bases and J by 2 bases; unmatched bases: 4. CDR3 region: CASSAASGTYNEQFF. CDR3 bases: TGCGCCAGCAGCGCGGCTAGCGGGACCTACAATGAGCAGTTCTTC.

The chain is built from TRBV10-2 and TRBJ1-5; 11 bases map to TRBD1. The J segment lost 0 bases and the V segment lost 3 bases, leaving 10 bases of the junction unmatched. The germline CDR1 and CDR2 sequences are WSHSY and SAAADI. There are 19 residues in the CDR3. Here the CDR3 reads CASSDFIPGQGVSNQPQHF. The CDR3 DNA follows: TGCGCCAGCAGTGACTTCATTCCGGGACAGGGGGTTAGCAATCAGCCCCAGCATTTT.

J is TRBJ2-1 and V is TRBV11-1, with D uncertain. Germline V gene data show CDR1 as SGHAT and CDR2 as FQDESV (reference sequence). CDR3 length equals 13 residues. The germline V and J ends were trimmed by 2 bases and 5 bases, with 7 bases remaining between them. The CDR3 DNA is TGTGCCAGCAGCTTAAGCACGGACAATGAGCAGTTCTTC. Residues: CASSLSTDNEQFF.

V usage is TRBV7-8 and J usage is TRBJ1-2; possible D gene TRBD1, 6 bases. V was clipped by 8 bases and J by 0 bases, with 16 bases between them. Per germline, CDR1 SGHVS and CDR2 FQNEAQ. The CDR3 length is 15 residues. The CDR3 sequence: CASGGRGATNYGYTF. In nucleotides, the CDR3 is TGTGCCAGCGGCGGGCGGGGGGCGACTAACTATGGCTACACCTTC.

The rearrangement joins TRBV28 to TRBJ1-1; 9 bases agree with TRBD1. The CDR3 totals 15 residues. Losses at the gene ends were 6 bases for V and 5 bases for J; bases not matched to a gene: 10. Germline-derived CDR1 and CDR2 are MDHEN and SYDVKM. The CDR3 sequence: CASRTGTGLRTEAFF. CDR3 bases: TGTGCCAGCAGAACCGGGACAGGGCTCCGAACTGAAGCTTTCTTT.

V and J are TRBV7-8 and TRBJ1-2, with D possibly being TRBD1 (6 bases). The CDR3 sequence is 12 residues long. The V end was cut by 7 bases, the J end by 7 bases, with 13 bases between. The germline gives CDR1 SGHVS, CDR2 FQNEAQ. Here the CDR3 reads CASTSGVRGYTF. The DNA of the CDR3 is TGTGCCAGCACCTCAGGGGTTCGTGGCTACACCTTC.

The V call is TRBV5-5, the J call TRBJ2-2; D call uncertain. Trimming took off 2 bases at V and 7 bases at J, with 12 bases between the two ends. Germline V gene data show CDR1 as SGHKS and CDR2 as YYEKEE (reference sequence). CDR3 length: 14 residues. CDR3 in DNA: TGTGCCAGCAGCTTACTCACCGGCGGCGGGGAGCTGTTTTTT. Translation gives CASSLLTGGGELFF.

The chain uses TRBV7-6 and TRBJ2-3; D not resolved. Trimming cost V 4 bases and J 2 bases, with 7 bases left between them. CDR3 size: 13 residues. Germline lookup yields CDR1 SGHVS and CDR2 FNYEAQ. The CDR3 nucleotides read TGTGCCAGCAGCTCCCCCCCCACAGATACGCAGTATTTT. It encodes CASSSPPTDTQYF.

This clone has only a few counts. The rearrangement joins TRBV28 to TRBJ2-1, with 12 bases identical to TRBD2. Losses at the gene ends were 7 bases for V and 13 bases for J; bases not matched to a gene: 11. The CDR3 spans 14 residues. Germline assignment: CDR1 MDHEN and CDR2 SYDVKM. The CDR3 loop is CASIRASGRGEQFF. The CDR3 DNA is TGTGCCAGCATAAGGGCTAGCGGGAGGGGTGAACAGTTCTTC.

The chain uses TRBV5-1 and TRBJ2-7; 10 bases agree with TRBD2. CDR3 length: 15 amino acids. Unmatched junction bases numbered 4, after V lost 4 bases and J lost 0 bases. Per the germline V gene, CDR1 is SGHRS and CDR2 is YFSETQ. CDR3 in DNA: TGCGCCAGCAGCATTCTAGCGGGAGCCTCCTACGAGCAGTACTTC. It specifies CASSILAGASYEQYF.

V usage is TRBV10-3 and J usage is TRBJ1-2; D gene unclear. V was cut by 6 bases and J by 4 bases, with 6 bases left in between. Germline CDR1 reads ENHRY; CDR2 reads SYGVKD. The CDR3 has 11 residues. The CDR3 DNA reads as TGTGCCATCAGCCGGGGCTATGGCTACACCTTC. Protein sequence: CAISRGYGYTF.

The chain links TRBV4-2 to TRBJ2-1; 9 bases line up with TRBD1. This CDR3 contains 16 residues. Germline V gene sequence: CDR1 LGHNA, CDR2 YNFKEQ. With V trimmed by 0 bases and J by 3 bases, 3 bases remained unmatched. CDR3 in DNA: TGTGCCAGCAGCCAAGAAGTGACAGGGGGCTACAATGAGCAGTTCTTC. It translates to CASSQEVTGGYNEQFF.

The V call is TRBV30, the J call TRBJ2-7; D remains unclear. In germline, CDR1 is GTSNPN, CDR2 SVGIG (reference sequence). The V end lost 3 bases, the J end lost 1 base, and 4 bases lay between the germline ends. The CDR3 loop spans 11 amino acids. The CDR3 here is CAWSGSYEQYF. The CDR3 DNA reads as TGTGCCTGGAGCGGGTCCTACGAGCAGTACTTC.

This clone was detected only once. The chain has TRBV24-1 and TRBJ2-5; 7 nucleotides align to TRBD1. The germline V gene encodes CDR1 KGHDR and CDR2 SFDVKD. CDR3 size: 15 residues. Trimming at V came to 1 base and at J to 3 bases, leaving 4 bases not matched to a gene. This CDR3 reads CATSDFGQGEETQYF. The DNA for the CDR3 is TGTGCCACCAGTGATTTTGGTCAGGGGGAAGAGACCCAGTACTTC.

This clone turned up a few times. The V gene is TRBV9, the J gene TRBJ1-4; 8 bases fit TRBD1. Trimming cost V 3 bases and J 2 bases; bases outside gene matches: 6. The CDR3 sequence is 16 residues long. CDR1 is SGDLS and CDR2 is YYNGEE in the germline V gene. The CDR3 DNA reads as TGTGCCAGCAGCGCCGGACAGGGCGAGACTAATGAAAAACTGTTTTTT. Residues: CASSAGQGETNEKLFF.

The V call is TRBV19, the J call TRBJ1-6, with 8 bases lining up with TRBD1. The V and J ends lost 8 bases and 0 bases, in that order; junction bases with no gene match: 12. The germline V gene has CDR1 LNHDA and CDR2 SQIVND (reference sequence). The CDR3 length is 18 residues. CDR3 region: CASGMDREARSYNSPLHF. CDR3 DNA sequence: TGTGCCAGTGGGATGGACAGGGAGGCCCGCTCCTATAATTCACCCCTCCACTTT.

The genes are TRBV7-2 and TRBJ2-2; D not resolved. Germline lookup yields CDR1 SGHTA and CDR2 FQGNSA. CDR3 length equals 15 residues. V dropped 1 base and J dropped 8 bases, with 14 bases sitting between them. This chain's CDR3 is CASSLGVGLAGELFF. In DNA, the CDR3 is TGTGCCAGCAGCTTAGGTGTAGGCTTGGCTGGGGAGCTGTTTTTT.

This chain uses TRBV6-6 with TRBJ1-3, with D possibly TRBD1 on 5 matching bases. The CDR3 runs 15 residues. Germline V CDR1 and CDR2: MNHNY, SVGAGI (reference sequence). The ends were cut back, 5 bases at V and 1 base at J, with 12 bases in the middle. CDR3 coding DNA: TGTGCCAGCAGTAGGGACGGTGGTTCTGGAAACACCATATATTTT. Its protein is CASSRDGGSGNTIYF.

The chain uses TRBV2 and TRBJ1-1; the D is unclear. CDR1 is SNHLY and CDR2 is FYNNEI in the germline V gene. The CDR3 is 11 amino acids. Trimming cost V 7 bases and J 4 bases, with 7 bases left between them. CDR3 protein: CASTPATEAFF. The CDR3 nucleotides read TGTGCCAGCACGCCGGCCACTGAAGCTTTCTTT. Drawing the rest from reference TRBV2 and TRBJ1-1, the complete variable domain is EPEVTQTPSHQVTQMGQEVILRCVPISNHLYFYWYRQILGQKVEFLVSFYNNEISEKSEIFDDQFSVERPDGSNFTLKIRSTKLEDSAMYFCASTPATEAFFGQGTRLTVV.

V usage is TRBV6-5 and J usage is TRBJ2-7; 9 nucleotides align to TRBD1. Germline V gives CDR1 MNHEY, CDR2 SVGAGI. With V trimmed by 0 bases and J by 5 bases, 5 bases remained unmatched. CDR3 length: 15 residues. The CDR3 is CASSYSGTGSDEQYF. The CDR3 DNA sequence: TGTGCCAGCAGTTACTCCGGGACAGGGAGCGACGAGCAGTACTTC.

The chain combines TRBV5-1 with TRBJ1-4; 9 bases match TRBD1. Germline-derived CDR1 and CDR2 are SGHRS and YFSETQ. V was pared by 3 bases and J by 8 bases, with 5 bases of the junction left unmatched. This CDR3 has 14 amino acids. The CDR3 loop is CASSSRTGEEKLFF. The DNA of the CDR3 is TGCGCCAGCAGCTCAAGGACAGGGGAGGAAAAACTGTTTTTT. Looking up the rest from reference TRBV5-1 and TRBJ1-4 gives the full variable domain: KAGVTQTPRYLIKTRGQQVTLSCSPISGHRSVSWYQQTPGQGLQFLFEYFSETQRNKGNFPGRFSGRQFSNSRSEMNVSTLELGDSALYLCASSSRTGEEKLFFGSGTQLSVL.